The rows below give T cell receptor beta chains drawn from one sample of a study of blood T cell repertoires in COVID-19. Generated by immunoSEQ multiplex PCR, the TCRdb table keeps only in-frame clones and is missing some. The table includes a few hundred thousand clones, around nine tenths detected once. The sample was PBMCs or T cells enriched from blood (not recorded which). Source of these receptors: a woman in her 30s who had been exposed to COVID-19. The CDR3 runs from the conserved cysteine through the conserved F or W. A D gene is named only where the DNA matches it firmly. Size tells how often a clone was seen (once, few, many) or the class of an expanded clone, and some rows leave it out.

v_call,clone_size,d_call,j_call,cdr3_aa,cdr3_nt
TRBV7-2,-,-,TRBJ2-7,CASSLSSGASSYEQYF,TGTGCCAGCAGCTTGTCGTCGGGTGCGAGCTCCTACGAGCAGTACTTC
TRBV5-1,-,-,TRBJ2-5,CASSPEAGRSVETQYF,TGCGCCAGCAGCCCGGAGGCGGGAAGGTCCGTCGAGACCCAGTACTTC
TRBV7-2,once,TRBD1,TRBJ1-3,CASSLVGSWDRPGNTIYF,TGTGCCAGCAGCTTAGTGGGGTCATGGGACAGGCCTGGAAACACCATATATTTT
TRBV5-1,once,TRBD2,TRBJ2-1,CASSAGGLAGVGDEQFF,TGCGCCAGCAGCGCCGGAGGTCTAGCGGGGGTTGGAGATGAGCAGTTCTTC
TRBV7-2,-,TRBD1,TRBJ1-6,CASSLYGTGVRSPLHF,TGTGCCAGCAGCTTATATGGGACAGGGGTTCGTTCACCCCTCCACTTT
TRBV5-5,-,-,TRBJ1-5,CASSKDTANQPQHF,TGTGCCAGCAGCAAGGACACGGCCAATCAGCCCCAGCATTTT
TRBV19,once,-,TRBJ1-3,CASGGISGNTIYF,TGTGCCAGTGGCGGCATCTCTGGAAACACCATATATTTT
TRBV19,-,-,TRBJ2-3,CASSTRTPGTQYF,TGTGCCAGTAGTACTCGGACACCTGGAACGCAGTATTTT
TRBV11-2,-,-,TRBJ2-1,CASSLDHYNEQFF,TGTGCCAGCAGCTTAGATCACTACAATGAGCAGTTCTTC
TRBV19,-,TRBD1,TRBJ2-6,CASSARTGGHSGANVLTF,TGTGCCAGTAGTGCTAGGACAGGGGGCCACTCTGGGGCCAACGTCCTGACTTTC
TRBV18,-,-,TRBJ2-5,CASSPRLDRQETQYF,TGTGCCAGCTCACCAAGACTAGACCGACAAGAGACCCAGTACTTC
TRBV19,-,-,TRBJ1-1,CASSYHGDSAEAFF,TGTGCCAGTAGTTACCACGGGGATAGCGCTGAAGCTTTCTTT
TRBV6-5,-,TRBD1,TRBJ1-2,CASSYSTGIYGYTF,TGTGCCAGCAGTTACTCGACAGGGATCTATGGCTACACCTTC
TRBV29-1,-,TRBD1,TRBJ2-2,CSGGQGARANTGELFF,TGCAGCGGGGGACAGGGGGCGAGGGCGAACACCGGGGAGCTGTTTTTT